This T cell receptor beta chain was captured by sequencing in a study of blood T cell repertoires in COVID-19. Study-wide context: COVID-19 samples collected from the United States, Italy and Spain covered acute and convalescent phases. Sources were T cells, B-cell-depleted T cells, or PBMCs; the material itself was cDNA or gDNA.

Assay: immunoSEQ multiplex PCR; the TCRdb copy retains only in-frame clones and omits some. The sample includes just over 150,000 clones, 70% to 90% of them seen just once. In germline, CDR1 is LGHNA, CDR2 YSLEER. This CDR3 region has 18 residues. Self-reported history from a screening survey and questionnaire set each donor's cohort. Recovery among Cohort 3 donors was established by two negative PCRs, clearance, or symptom resolution. Turning to this clone: One end of the junction is discordant with germline, which a read error may explain.

Sequencing was performed on PBMCs or T cells enriched from blood (not recorded which). This receptor was taken from a woman in her forties or fifties who had recovered from COVID-19. The genes are TRBV4-3 and TRBJ2-2, with TRBD2 matching 9 bases. CDR3 in amino acids: CASSQTLGGGANTGELFF. DNA of the CDR3: TGCGCCAGCAGCCAAACTCTAGGCGGGGGGGCGAATACCGGGGAGCTGTTTTTT.